This T cell receptor beta chain emerged from a study of T cells in Graves' hyperthyroidism and ophthalmopathy. Study-wide context: At initial diagnosis, before any treatment had begun, peripheral blood was obtained.

RNA transcripts provided the source from which TCR beta CDR3 regions were amplified. RT-PCR in the first round (using the HTBI primer set) targeted the TCR CDR3. In TCRdb, the multiplex PCR reads were re-called with MiXCR into one record per CDR3 protein. The repertoire consists of approximately 590,000 distinct CDR3 sequences, with less than 20% occurring once and the leading ten covering roughly 6.6%. This clonotype was observed many times. The length of the CDR3 is 15 residues. The ends were cut back, 2 bases at V and 0 bases at J, with 8 bases in the middle. Per the germline V gene, CDR1 is MNHNS and CDR2 is SASEGT. Around 10 ml fresh peripheral blood yielded the PBMCs.

Sequencing was done on a sample of blood. The V and J genes are TRBV6-1 and TRBJ2-1; D ambiguous. The TCR comes from a woman between 25 and 40 years old with Graves' hyperthyroidism. CDR3 sequence: CASSEILSSYNEQFF. The CDR3 nucleotides read TGTGCCAGCAGTGAAATACTGAGCTCCTACAATGAGCAGTTCTTC.